The 19 T cell receptor beta chains given below trace back to one sample, sequenced in a study of blood T cell repertoires in COVID-19. The assay was immunoSEQ multiplex PCR, and TCRdb's table has in-frame clones only and misses some. The sample has more than 130,000 clones, more than 75% seen once. Sequenced: peripheral blood. Source of these receptors: a woman between 35 and 50 years old with acute or convalescent COVID-19.

The chain couples TRBV7-8 to TRBJ1-1, with D possibly matching TRBD1 (6 bases). Germline CDR1 is SGHVS and CDR2 is FQNEAQ. This CDR3 has 14 residues. Trimming removed 5 bases from V and 5 bases from J, with 15 bases in between. In DNA, the CDR3 is TGTGCCAGCAGCGTCACCCGGGACAAAACTGAAGCTTTCTTT. This sequence encodes CASSVTRDKTEAFF.

The gene calls are TRBV9 and TRBJ2-5; TRBD2 agrees at 8 bases. Germline loops: CDR1 SGDLS, CDR2 YYNGEE. The length of the CDR3 is 15 residues. The V gene end was trimmed by 2 bases and the J gene end by 2 bases; junction bases not matched to a gene: 5. The CDR3, as DNA: TGTGCCAGCAGCGTCTTAGCGGGACTGCAAGAGACCCAGTACTTC. Translation: CASSVLAGLQETQYF.

J is TRBJ1-1 and V is TRBV4-3; no reliable D call. The CDR3 sequence is 14 residues long. Between the trimmed V and J ends, which lost 1 base and 3 bases, there was a span of 9 bases. Germline V gives CDR1 LGHNA, CDR2 YSLEER. Here the CDR3 reads CASSQAWEDTEAFF. As DNA, the CDR3 is TGCGCCAGCAGCCAAGCATGGGAGGACACTGAAGCTTTCTTT.

Note on this clone: The junction does not match germline at one end; this may be a read error. The V and J genes are TRBV7-7 and TRBJ1-5, with 7 bases aligning to TRBD1. CDR1 is SSHAT, CDR2 FNYEAQ, per germline (reference sequence). This CDR3 has 15 amino acids. The CDR3 sequence: CASSLVAGGNQPQHF. The CDR3 nucleotides are TGTGCTAGCAGCTTAGTTGCAGGGGGAAATCAGCCCCAGCATTTT.

The CDR3 nucleotides read TGTGCCAGCAGTTACAACGAGGACACTGAAGCTTTCTTT. Translating gives CASSYNEDTEAFF. This rearrangement joins TRBV6-2 or TRBV6-3 to TRBJ1-1, with D uncertain. V lost 2 bases and J lost 3, with 7 bases in between. The CDR3 is made up of 13 amino acids. The V gene's germline CDR1 is MNHEY and CDR2 SVGEGT.

The chain uses TRBV30 and TRBJ1-3; D perhaps matches TRBD1 (6 bases). The CDR3 spans 13 residues. Germline V gene sequence: CDR1 GTSNPN, CDR2 SVGIG (reference sequence). The CDR3 region is CAGSDRSGNTIYF. The CDR3 nucleotides read TGTGCTGGAAGCGACAGGTCTGGAAACACCATATATTTT.

This chain joins TRBV19 and TRBJ1-5, with D perhaps TRBD1 (6 bases). Germline V lookup: CDR1 LNHDA, CDR2 SQIVND (reference sequence). V lost 8 bases and J 2 bases, leaving 10 bases between the germline ends. The CDR3 sequence is 13 residues long. The CDR3 spells CASSEGGNQPQHF. The DNA of the CDR3 is TGTGCCAGTTCTGAGGGGGGCAATCAGCCCCAGCATTTT.

The chain links TRBV7-9 to TRBJ1-1, with a weak D call TRBD1 (6 bases). The ends were cut back, 4 bases at V and 4 bases at J, with 19 bases in the middle. This CDR3 has 16 residues. In germline, CDR1 is SEHNR, CDR2 FQNEAQ (reference sequence). For the CDR3, the DNA is TGTGCCAGCAGCTCGGGGGGCTCGAGGGTGGGCACTGAAGCTTTCTTT. Protein product: CASSSGGSRVGTEAFF.

V is TRBV27 and J is TRBJ1-1, with 8 bases matching TRBD1. Trimming took 4 bases from V and 0 from J; bases not matched to a gene: 4. Germline values: CDR1 MNHEY, CDR2 SMNVEV (reference sequence). CDR3 length: 15 residues. The CDR3 DNA follows: TGTGCCAGCAGTTACCACAGGGGGATGAACACTGAAGCTTTCTTT. Its translation is CASSYHRGMNTEAFF.

V gene TRBV5-1 combines with J gene TRBJ1-1; tentatively, D is TRBD1 (6 bases). V lost 4 bases, J lost 9 bases, and 19 bases lay in between. The germline V gene encodes CDR1 SGHRS and CDR2 YFSETQ. This CDR3 has 14 residues. The CDR3 loop is CASSRTDSSLKAFF. The CDR3 DNA reads TGCGCCAGCAGCCGAACGGACAGTTCCCTTAAAGCTTTCTTT.

The V gene is TRBV12-3 or TRBV12-4, the J gene TRBJ2-1; tentative D call: TRBD1 (6 bases). Trimming pared 8 bases from V and 5 bases from J, leaving 10 bases between. The CDR3 totals 12 residues. The CDR3 DNA sequence: TGTGCCAGCCGGGACAACCACAATGAGCAGTTCTTC. This encodes CASRDNHNEQFF.

This clone was seen just once. This rearrangement joins TRBV29-1 to TRBJ2-2, with 8 bases that match TRBD1. Per germline, CDR1 SQVTM and CDR2 ANQGSEA. The CDR3 is 14 residues long. Trimming cost V 7 bases and J 1 base; bases outside gene matches: 5. In nucleotides, the CDR3 is TGCAGCGCACACGGACAGGGGAACACCGGGGAGCTGTTTTTT. It specifies CSAHGQGNTGELFF.

This clone was seen only a few times. J is TRBJ2-7 and V is TRBV10-3; tentatively, D is TRBD2 (5 bases). V was trimmed by 4 bases and J by 5 bases, leaving 12 bases between them. The V gene's germline CDR1 is ENHRY and CDR2 SYGVKD. This CDR3 contains 13 residues. The CDR3, as DNA: TGTGCCATCAGTGGGAATAGCGTTCACGAGCAGTACTTC. Translating it yields CAISGNSVHEQYF.

This chain links TRBV19 with TRBJ1-1; no clear D. V dropped 3 bases and J dropped 5 bases, with 13 bases sitting between them. CDR3 length equals 14 residues. Germline CDR1 LNHDA, CDR2 SQIVND (reference sequence). CDR3 nucleotide sequence: TGTGCCAGTAGTATGAGACTGCCGGGGACTGAAGCTTTCTTT. Its protein product is CASSMRLPGTEAFF.

The chain recombines TRBV7-9 with TRBJ2-3, with 9 bases fitting TRBD2. Germline assignment: CDR1 SEHNR and CDR2 FQNEAQ (reference sequence). The CDR3 runs 14 residues. Trimming cost V 8 bases and J 4 bases; bases outside gene matches: 7. As DNA, the CDR3 is TGTGCCAGCGCCCCGGGACTAGCTGCAGATACGCAGTATTTT. Translated, it gives CASAPGLAADTQYF.

This clone has a handful of counts. V gene TRBV19 combines with J gene TRBJ1-1; 7 positions agree with TRBD1. The CDR3 length is 14 residues. The trim removed 4 bases at V and 4 bases at J, leaving 6 bases unmatched. Germline CDR1 and CDR2: LNHDA and SQIVND (reference sequence). The CDR3 protein is CASSNTGAGTEAFF. CDR3 DNA sequence: TGTGCCAGTAGTAACACAGGGGCCGGCACTGAAGCTTTCTTT.

The V and J genes are TRBV7-2 and TRBJ2-3, with 7 bases matching TRBD2. The junction had 3 bases not matched to a gene; V was cut back by 0 bases and J by 0 bases. The CDR3 runs 16 residues. Germline CDR1 SGHTA, CDR2 FQGNSA. The CDR3, as DNA: TGTGCCAGCAGCTTAGCGCTACTAGCGAGCACAGATACGCAGTATTTT. Translating gives CASSLALLASTDTQYF.

The rearrangement joins TRBV5-1 to TRBJ2-2; TRBD2 matches 7 bases. This CDR3 contains 15 residues. Trimming took 2 bases from V and 4 from J; bases not matched to a gene: 5. Germline loops: CDR1 SGHRS, CDR2 YFSETQ. This CDR3 reads CASSFAGAGTGELFF. CDR3 coding DNA: TGCGCCAGCAGCTTTGCGGGAGCTGGCACCGGGGAGCTGTTTTTT.

This rearrangement joins TRBV5-1 to TRBJ1-1, with 7 bases that match TRBD1. V lost 2 bases, J lost 6 bases, and 7 bases stayed unmatched. The CDR3 has 14 amino acids. In germline, CDR1 is SGHRS, CDR2 YFSETQ. The CDR3 region has the DNA TGCGCCAGCAGCTTCGGACAGGAGGGGCCTGAAGCTTTCTTT. Its translation: CASSFGQEGPEAFF. The full variable domain, rest sourced from reference TRBV5-1 and TRBJ1-1, is KAGVTQTPRYLIKTRGQQVTLSCSPISGHRSVSWYQQTPGQGLQFLFEYFSETQRNKGNFPGRFSGRQFSNSRSEMNVSTLELGDSALYLCASSFGQEGPEAFFGQGTRLTVV.